This T cell receptor beta chain was documented in a study of response to subunit inactivated influenza vaccine. This clonotype was counted only a few times. TCRdb re-called the RT-PCR reads with MiXCR, one entry per CDR3 protein. The sample includes about 480,000 distinct CDR3 sequences, approximately 11% of them seen just once. This receptor was obtained from a man between 50 and 59 years old who received an inactivated influenza vaccine. The sample was PBMCs from blood, taken roughly 6 weeks after vaccination.

The CDR3: CASSPPGTENTGELFF. The CDR3 region has the DNA TGTGCCAGCTCACCACCCGGGACAGAGAACACCGGGGAGCTGTTTTTT. This rearrangement joins TRBV18 to TRBJ2-2; 7 positions agree with TRBD1. This CDR3 region has 16 residues. Germline V gene lookup returns CDR1 KGHSH and CDR2 LQKENI. J gave up 1 base and V 0 bases, and 2 bases lay outside the gene matches.